The 17 T cell receptor beta chains given below trace back to one sample, sequenced in a study of early T cells in non-severe SARS-CoV-2 infection. TCRdb independently ran MiXCR on the 5' RACE reads; one entry per CDR3 protein. The table lists about 48,000 distinct CDR3 sequences, over 7.5% of them singletons. Sequences were obtained from whole blood. These receptors were collected from an adult who was a healthcare worker with PCR-confirmed SARS-CoV-2 infection or an uninfected control (not recorded which).

In this sample, this clonotype turned up many times. CDR3: CASWAPGGNEQFF. CDR3 bases: TGTGCCAGCTGGGCCCCGGGGGGCAATGAGCAGTTCTTC. The chain combines TRBV28 with TRBJ2-1, with 7 bases lining up with TRBD2. This CDR3 is built from 13 residues. Germline V gene sequence: CDR1 MDHEN, CDR2 SYDVKM. V trimming: 8 bases; J trimming: 6 bases; junction bases outside the gene matches: 7.

The CDR3 nucleotides read TGTGCCACCAGTGGATGGGGTCGCGGGGAGCTGTTTTTT. Translating it yields CATSGWGRGELFF. This chain links TRBV24-1 with TRBJ2-2; D not certain. The CDR3 consists of 13 residues. The V gene lost 5 bases and the J gene lost 7 bases, with 10 bases spanning the gap. Germline V lookup: CDR1 KGHDR, CDR2 SFDVKD.

Only a few counts were recorded for this clonotype. The chain couples TRBV3-1 to TRBJ1-2; D is unresolved. CDR3 length: 14 amino acids. V was trimmed by 1 base and J by 2 bases, leaving 8 bases between them. The germline V gene has CDR1 LGHDT and CDR2 YNNKEL (reference sequence). DNA of the CDR3: TGTGCCAGCAGCCAAGTAGCCGGGAACTATGGCTACACCTTC. Translated: CASSQVAGNYGYTF.

The chain uses TRBV5-5 and TRBJ2-7, with 7 bases that match TRBD1. Germline values: CDR1 SGHKS, CDR2 YYEKEE (reference sequence). V shed 1 base, J shed 7 bases, and the junction held 11 bases outside the gene matches. CDR3 size: 15 residues. The CDR3 reads CASSLYTGDMGEQYF. For the CDR3, the DNA is TGTGCCAGCAGCTTGTATACAGGGGATATGGGTGAGCAGTACTTC.

This clonotype was recorded at least ten times. V is TRBV4-2 and J is TRBJ2-1; the D is unclear. Trimming left V 1 base short and J 3 bases short, with 4 bases between. The germline gives CDR1 LGHNA, CDR2 YNFKEQ. This CDR3 has 13 amino acids. CDR3 loop: CASSQGDYNEQFF. CDR3 nucleotides: TGTGCCAGCAGCCAAGGGGACTACAATGAGCAGTTCTTC.

V gene TRBV15 combines with J gene TRBJ2-5; D gene ambiguous. V shed 5 bases and J shed 6 bases, with 4 bases lying between them. The CDR3 is 10 amino acids. Per the germline V gene, CDR1 is LNHNV and CDR2 is YYDKDF (reference sequence). CDR3 sequence reads: CATSGKTQYF. The DNA for the CDR3 is TGTGCCACCAGCGGCAAGACCCAGTACTTC.

In its sample, this clonotype was seen many times. The chain is built from TRBV5-1 and TRBJ2-2; 8 bases fit TRBD2. This CDR3 region has 16 residues. Trimming removed 4 bases from V and 6 bases from J; junction bases left unmatched: 11. Germline V CDR1 and CDR2: SGHRS, YFSETQ. CDR3 sequence reads: CASSGTRPAPAGELFF. The CDR3 DNA sequence: TGCGCCAGCAGCGGGACTAGGCCGGCCCCGGCCGGGGAGCTGTTTTTT. The full variable domain, in which reference TRBV5-1 and TRBJ2-2 provide the parts outside the CDR3, is KAGVTQTPRYLIKTRGQQVTLSCSPISGHRSVSWYQQTPGQGLQFLFEYFSETQRNKGNFPGRFSGRQFSNSRSEMNVSTLELGDSALYLCASSGTRPAPAGELFFGEGSRLTVL.

This clonotype was picked up many times. The chain carries TRBV4-1 and TRBJ2-1; TRBD2 aligns across 12 bases. V gave up 4 bases and J gave up 0 bases; unmatched junction bases: 7. CDR1 is MGHRA, CDR2 YSYEKL, per germline. This CDR3 is built from 18 residues. In DNA, the CDR3 is TGCGCCAGCAGCCTCGGGACTAGCGGGCACAGCTCCTACAATGAGCAGTTCTTC. Its translation is CASSLGTSGHSSYNEQFF.

This clonotype was counted a few times. This chain links TRBV7-9 with TRBJ2-7; a weak D match, TRBD1 (5 bases). V lost 2 bases to trimming and J lost 7 bases, with 9 bases between them. Germline CDR1 is SEHNR and CDR2 is FQNEAQ (reference sequence). The CDR3 runs 12 residues. The CDR3 sequence: CASSLRGEEQYF. In DNA, the CDR3 is TGTGCCAGCAGCTTAAGGGGCGAGGAGCAGTACTTC.

This clonotype was counted ten times or more. The rearrangement uses TRBV21-1 and TRBJ1-1; no check of the table's D call, TRBD1, against the DNA was made. TRBV21-1 is a documented pseudogene. CDR3 size: 15 residues. In DNA form, the CDR3 reads TGTGCCAGCAGCAAGACAGGGATGCGTAGGACTGAAGCTTTCTTT. This encodes CASSKTGMRRTEAFF.

This clonotype was picked up a small number of times. The chain joins TRBV7-6 to TRBJ2-7; D is ambiguous. Per germline, CDR1 SGHVS and CDR2 FNYEAQ. The V end lost 1 base, the J end lost 5 bases, and 6 bases lay between the germline ends. This CDR3 is 12 amino acids long. The CDR3 loop reads CASSLGGDEQYF. The DNA for the CDR3 is TGTGCCAGCAGCTTAGGAGGTGACGAGCAGTACTTC.

This chain joins TRBV20-1 and TRBJ2-1; 8 bases agree with TRBD2. V shed 6 bases and J 6 bases; nucleotides not matched to a gene: 10. Germline V gene lookup returns CDR1 DFQATT and CDR2 SNEGSKA (reference sequence). The length of the CDR3 is 14 residues. This chain's CDR3 is CSAKTVAGSNEQFF. As DNA, the CDR3 is TGCAGTGCCAAGACGGTAGCGGGAAGCAATGAGCAGTTCTTC.

In this sample, this clonotype turned up many times. The J gene is TRBJ2-1, the V gene TRBV19; 8 bases agree with TRBD2. The CDR3 loop spans 13 amino acids. Germline V CDR1 and CDR2: LNHDA, SQIVND (reference sequence). J gave up 6 bases and V 5 bases, and 3 bases lay outside the gene matches. In nucleotides, the CDR3 is TGTGCCAGTAGTGGACTAGCAGGCAATGAGCAGTTCTTC. Amino acid sequence: CASSGLAGNEQFF.

This clonotype was picked up many times. The chain joins TRBV20-1 to TRBJ2-1; 11 bases line up with TRBD2. This CDR3 comprises 16 residues. Germline V gene data show CDR1 as DFQATT and CDR2 as SNEGSKA (reference sequence). Losses at the gene ends were 3 bases for V and 1 base for J; bases not matched to a gene: 5. The CDR3 DNA follows: TGCAGTGCTAGCTGGCTAGCGGGAGGATCCTACAATGAGCAGTTCTTC. Protein product: CSASWLAGGSYNEQFF.

This chain links TRBV7-6 with TRBJ1-3; no reliable D call. CDR3 length equals 14 residues. V was shortened by 1 base and J by 4 bases, with 8 bases between the two germline ends. CDR1 is SGHVS, CDR2 FNYEAQ, per germline. The CDR3 loop is CASSLGGLGNTIYF. For the CDR3, the DNA is TGTGCCAGCAGCTTAGGTGGTCTCGGAAACACCATATATTTT.

The table lists this clonotype with many counts. The genes are TRBV3-1 and TRBJ2-1; the D gene could be TRBD1 or TRBD2 (5 bases each). Trimming took off 6 bases at V and 8 bases at J, with 14 bases between the two ends. The CDR3 contains 13 residues. The germline V gene encodes CDR1 LGHDT and CDR2 YNNKEL (reference sequence). CDR3 amino acids: CASSPEGWDEQFF. CDR3 coding DNA: TGTGCCAGCAGTCCCGAGGGGTGGGATGAGCAGTTCTTC.

This clonotype was found many times. The chain links TRBV10-2 to TRBJ1-4; D gene uncertain. V dropped 6 bases and J dropped 12 bases, with 20 bases sitting between them. The CDR3 sequence is 14 residues long. CDR1 WSHSY and CDR2 SAAADI come from the germline V gene. In DNA, the CDR3 is TGCGCCAGCAGCCAGGCGGCCCCAAGGCTCCAACTGTTTTTT. Its translation is CASSQAAPRLQLFF.